These 17 T cell receptor beta chains share one sample of origin, sequenced in a study of PD-1 blockade in mismatch repair-deficient tumors. Profiling relied on immunoSEQ multiplex PCR, and the TCRdb table lists in-frame clones only, not all of them. The table records around 18,000 clones, over 75% of them present only once. The material sequenced was PBMCs, taken less than 25 weeks after starting pembrolizumab. The receptor source for this set is an adult with mismatch repair-deficient cancer.

This chain links TRBV10-2 with TRBJ1-1, with D uncertain. The V end lost 3 bases, the J end lost 4 bases, and 9 bases lay between the germline ends. The length of the CDR3 is 13 residues. Germline V gene sequence: CDR1 WSHSY, CDR2 SAAADI. The CDR3 nucleotides are TGCGCCAGCAGTGACTGGGAGGCCACTGAAGCTTTCTTT. Protein sequence: CASSDWEATEAFF.

V usage is TRBV5-1 and J usage is TRBJ2-1, with 9 bases identical to TRBD2. The V segment lost 3 bases and the J segment 2 bases; nucleotides outside the gene matches: 3. There are 15 residues in the CDR3. Germline assignment: CDR1 SGHRS and CDR2 YFSETQ. The CDR3 loop reads CASSYLAGTYNEQFF. CDR3 nucleotide sequence: TGCGCCAGCAGCTATCTAGCGGGAACCTACAATGAGCAGTTCTTC.

The CDR3 reads CASSLSGTGGSSYGYTF. Here the CDR3 DNA reads TGTGCCAGCAGTTTGAGTGGGACAGGGGGGTCGAGCTATGGCTACACCTTC. This chain connects TRBV28 to TRBJ1-2, with 11 positions matching TRBD1. This CDR3 has 17 residues. Unmatched junction bases numbered 10, after V lost 3 bases and J lost 4 bases. Germline loops: CDR1 MDHEN, CDR2 SYDVKM.

The chain combines TRBV29-1 with TRBJ2-7; possible D gene TRBD1, 6 bases. This CDR3 has 12 residues. Trimming took 7 bases from V and 1 from J, leaving 11 bases between them. The V gene's germline CDR1 is SQVTM and CDR2 ANQGSEA. The CDR3 spells CSGKRGSYEQYF. The CDR3 bases are TGCAGCGGGAAAAGGGGGTCCTACGAGCAGTACTTC.

J is TRBJ2-5 and V is TRBV2; D is perhaps TRBD2 (6 bases). With the DNA end fitting TRBJ2-7 better, the J assignment may be wrong. The CDR3 is 15 amino acids. Germline-derived CDR1 and CDR2 are SNHLY and FYNNEI. The CDR3 region has the DNA TGTGCCAGCAGTGCGGGACTGCCGGCGCTCTACGAGCAGTACTTC. Protein: CASSAGLPALYEQYF.

V gene TRBV29-1 combines with J gene TRBJ2-6, with a weak D call TRBD2 (5 bases). CDR3 length equals 14 residues. CDR1 and CDR2 (germline): SQVTM, ANQGSEA. Trimming pared 6 bases from V and 2 bases from J, leaving 11 bases between. The CDR3 region has the DNA TGCAGCGTCCTCGACGGGGCTGGGGCCAACGTCCTGACTTTC. The encoded protein is CSVLDGAGANVLTF.

The chain combines TRBV19 with TRBJ1-2, with D uncertain. CDR3 length: 14 amino acids. Germline values: CDR1 LNHDA, CDR2 SQIVND (reference sequence). V was shortened by 7 bases and J by 3 bases, with 15 bases between the two germline ends. This CDR3 reads CASTKLSEDYGYTF. The CDR3 DNA is TGTGCCAGTACCAAACTTTCAGAGGACTATGGCTACACCTTC.

The gene calls are TRBV13 and TRBJ2-5; 7 nucleotides match TRBD2. Trimming removed 3 bases from V and 9 bases from J; junction bases left unmatched: 13. There are 15 residues in the CDR3. Germline-derived CDR1 and CDR2 are PRHDT and FYEKMQ (reference sequence). The DNA of the CDR3 is TGTGCCAGCAGCTTTCGCAGGGAGGGGAGAGGGTCCCAGTACTTC. It yields the protein CASSFRREGRGSQYF.

The chain combines TRBV10-3 with TRBJ2-1; perhaps TRBD1 as D (6 bases). The CDR3 spans 14 residues. Germline CDR1 reads ENHRY; CDR2 reads SYGVKD. The V gene lost 3 bases and the J gene lost 9 bases, with 15 bases spanning the gap. In nucleotides, the CDR3 is TGTGCCATCAGTGAAGACGGACAGAGGGGTGAGCAGTTCTTC. As protein: CAISEDGQRGEQFF.

This rearrangement joins TRBV29-1 to TRBJ1-1, with no clear D. V lost 4 bases to trimming and J lost 3 bases, with 12 bases between them. CDR1 and CDR2 (germline): SQVTM, ANQGSEA. The CDR3 runs to 13 residues. The CDR3 sequence: CSVGVSPDTEAFF. CDR3 nucleotides: TGCAGCGTTGGAGTTAGCCCGGACACTGAAGCTTTCTTT.

CDR3 in amino acids: CASSFLGDTQYF. The CDR3 DNA is TGTGCCAGCAGCTTCCTCGGGGATACGCAGTATTTT. The gene calls are TRBV7-3 and TRBJ2-3; D gene ambiguous. V was pared by 3 bases and J by 6 bases, with 7 bases between. CDR3 size: 12 residues. Germline CDR1 reads SGHTA; CDR2 reads FQGTGA.

The chain joins TRBV28 to TRBJ2-1, with 12 bases fitting TRBD2. This CDR3 comprises 15 residues. The junction had 8 bases not matched to a gene; V was cut back by 6 bases and J by 8 bases. Germline CDR1 is MDHEN and CDR2 is SYDVKM. The CDR3 nucleotides are TGTGCCAGCAGGCGTACTAGCGGGAGGTCCTATGAGCAGTTCTTC. Protein product: CASRRTSGRSYEQFF.

V is TRBV27 and J is TRBJ1-5, with 9 nucleotides matching TRBD1. This CDR3 contains 18 residues. The ends lost 5 bases at V and 0 bases at J; junction bases unmatched: 11. Germline lookup yields CDR1 MNHEY and CDR2 SMNVEV (reference sequence). The CDR3 loop is CASSPSTGTGHSNQPQHF. DNA for the CDR3: TGTGCCAGCAGTCCCTCCACCGGGACAGGGCATAGCAATCAGCCCCAGCATTTT.

The rearrangement uses TRBV15 and TRBJ1-1; 8 bases fit TRBD1. V lost 3 bases and J lost 1; bases outside the gene matches: 4. Germline V gene data show CDR1 as LNHNV and CDR2 as YYDKDF (reference sequence). The CDR3 runs to 15 residues. CDR3 sequence (DNA): TGTGCCACCAGCAGGAGACAGGGGCCGAACACTGAAGCTTTCTTT. This codes for CATSRRQGPNTEAFF.

The sample holds a few counts of this clone. V is TRBV7-6 and J is TRBJ2-7, with 13 bases matching TRBD2. The germline V gene encodes CDR1 SGHVS and CDR2 FNYEAQ. The CDR3 runs 14 residues. J was trimmed by 5 bases and V by 4 bases; bases with no gene match: 2. CDR3 sequence: CASSWGTSGNEQYF. Written as DNA, the CDR3 is TGTGCCAGCAGCTGGGGGACTAGCGGGAACGAGCAGTACTTC.

CDR3 protein: CASSLDPGSSYNEQFF. The CDR3 DNA reads TGCGCCAGCAGCTTGGACCCGGGGTCCTCCTACAATGAGCAGTTCTTC. The gene calls are TRBV5-1 and TRBJ2-1; weak D call: TRBD2 (5 bases). Germline CDR1 SGHRS, CDR2 YFSETQ. V shed 0 bases and J shed 0 bases, with 10 bases lying between them. This CDR3 has 16 amino acids. The variable domain in full, with the rest retrieved from reference TRBV5-1 and TRBJ2-1, is KAGVTQTPRYLIKTRGQQVTLSCSPISGHRSVSWYQQTPGQGLQFLFEYFSETQRNKGNFPGRFSGRQFSNSRSEMNVSTLELGDSALYLCASSLDPGSSYNEQFFGPGTRLTVL.

The J gene is TRBJ2-7, the V gene TRBV10-3; 11 bases line up with TRBD2. Looked up from germline, CDR1 is ENHRY and CDR2 is SYGVKD. The CDR3 contains 15 residues. The V gene end was trimmed by 2 bases and the J gene end by 1 base; junction bases not matched to a gene: 1. CDR3 DNA: TGTGCCATCAGTGAGGGGACTAGCGGTTCCTACGAGCAGTACTTC. Translation gives CAISEGTSGSYEQYF.